These T cell receptor beta chains were read from a single sample in a study of cytomegalovirus exposure and HLA in healthy donors. Clones were read by immunoSEQ multiplex PCR, and TCRdb kept only the in-frame ones, dropping some. Altogether 110,000 to 150,000 clones are present, roughly nine tenths being singletons, with the ten largest covering 8% to 9.5%. Sequenced sample: PBMCs. Source of these receptors: a woman aged 18 to 35 in good health and CMV-seropositive. Each CDR3 is given with its conserved first and last residue. Fields, in order: J gene, V gene, D gene, clone size, CDR3 DNA, CDR3 protein. A D gene is named only where the DNA matches it firmly. Some rows mark clone size as missing; the rest say once, few, many or name a class of expanded clone.

TRBJ1-1 | TRBV19 | . | . | TGTGCCAGTAGAACACAGGAATCCGTCACTGAAGCTTTCTTT | CASRTQESVTEAFF
TRBJ1-2 | TRBV9 | . | once | TGTGCCAGCAGCGTAGTTGGGGAACCCCCAAGGAGGGGTGGCTACACCTTC | CASSVVGEPPRRGGYTF
TRBJ2-3 | TRBV7-3 | . | . | TGTGCCAGCAGCTTAAGGGGGGGCGGCACAGATACGCAGTATTTT | CASSLRGGGTDTQYF
TRBJ2-5 | TRBV5-1 | TRBD1 | . | TGCGCCAGCAGCTTGGGGGACAGGGGGACAGAGACCCAGTACTTC | CASSLGDRGTETQYF
TRBJ2-7 | TRBV11-3 | . | . | TGTGCCAGCAGCTTAGCGGCGGGGTCCTCCTACGAGCAGTACTTC | CASSLAAGSSYEQYF
TRBJ2-1 | TRBV6-5 | . | . | TGTGCCAGCAATCCAGGGGTGGACTACAATGAGCAGTTCTTC | CASNPGVDYNEQFF
TRBJ2-7 | TRBV30 | TRBD2 | . | TGTGCCTGGAGTGGGAAGGGAGGGTACGGGCCATTCTACGAGCAGTACTTC | CAWSGKGGYGPFYEQYF
TRBJ2-7 | TRBV27 | . | . | TGTGCCAGCAGTCCGGGCGGGTGGGTATTCTACGAGCAGTACTTC | CASSPGGWVFYEQYF
TRBJ2-1 | TRBV7-9 | TRBD2 | . | TGTGCCAGCAGCTTAGGGCCTAGCGGTTACAATGAGCAGTTCTTC | CASSLGPSGYNEQFF
TRBJ2-7 | TRBV2 | . | . | TGTGCCAGCAGCCACGATCCAAACAGGGGAGGTCCCTACGAGCAGTACTTC | CASSHDPNRGGPYEQYF
TRBJ1-3 | TRBV11-3 | . | . | TGTGCCAGCAATTGGGGGGGCAGACCCTCTGGAAACACCATATATTTT | CASNWGGRPSGNTIYF
TRBJ2-1 | TRBV7-9 | TRBD2 | . | TGTGCCAGCAGCTCCACTAGCGGTGAGCAGTTCTTC | CASSSTSGEQFF